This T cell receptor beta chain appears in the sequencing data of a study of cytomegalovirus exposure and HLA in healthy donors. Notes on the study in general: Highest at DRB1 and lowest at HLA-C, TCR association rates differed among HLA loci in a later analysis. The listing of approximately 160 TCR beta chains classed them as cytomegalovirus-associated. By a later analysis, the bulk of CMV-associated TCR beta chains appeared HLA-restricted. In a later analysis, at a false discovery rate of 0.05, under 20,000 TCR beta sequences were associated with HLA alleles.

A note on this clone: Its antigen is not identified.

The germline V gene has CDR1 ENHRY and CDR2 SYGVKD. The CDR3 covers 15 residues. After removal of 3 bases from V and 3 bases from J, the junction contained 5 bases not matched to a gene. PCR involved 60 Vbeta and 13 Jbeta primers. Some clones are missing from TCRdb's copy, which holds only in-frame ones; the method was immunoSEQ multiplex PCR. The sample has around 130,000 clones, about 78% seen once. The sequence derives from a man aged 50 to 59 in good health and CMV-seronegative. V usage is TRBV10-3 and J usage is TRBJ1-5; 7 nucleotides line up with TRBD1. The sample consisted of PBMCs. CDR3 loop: CAISDSQGLNQPQHF. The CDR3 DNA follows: TGTGCCATCAGTGATTCACAGGGGCTCAATCAGCCCCAGCATTTT.